This T cell receptor beta chain derives from a study of cytomegalovirus exposure and HLA in healthy donors. The PCR made use of 60 Vbeta and 13 Jbeta primers. Libraries were prepared by immunoSEQ multiplex PCR; TCRdb keeps only in-frame clonotypes and omits some of them. The table has roughly 190,000 clones, 70% to 85% seen once. Per the germline V gene, CDR1 is LNHNV and CDR2 is YYDKDF (reference sequence). With V trimmed by 5 bases and J by 5 bases, 6 bases remained unmatched. This CDR3 spans 15 amino acids. With regard to this clone: The antigen is not known.

General observations from the study: Sequences of the TCR beta chain were said to predict the HLA-A and HLA-B alleles of most subjects accurately. The authors enumerated over 150 TCR beta chains as linked to cytomegalovirus. Immune exposure information available was restricted to CMV serostatus.

This TCR was recovered from a man aged 40-49 years in good health and CMV-seropositive. The chain couples TRBV15 to TRBJ2-1; TRBD1 agrees at 10 bases. Sequencing was performed on PBMCs. CDR3 protein: CATSPDRGSNNEQFF. The CDR3 bases are TGTGCCACCAGCCCGGACAGGGGGTCGAACAATGAGCAGTTCTTC.